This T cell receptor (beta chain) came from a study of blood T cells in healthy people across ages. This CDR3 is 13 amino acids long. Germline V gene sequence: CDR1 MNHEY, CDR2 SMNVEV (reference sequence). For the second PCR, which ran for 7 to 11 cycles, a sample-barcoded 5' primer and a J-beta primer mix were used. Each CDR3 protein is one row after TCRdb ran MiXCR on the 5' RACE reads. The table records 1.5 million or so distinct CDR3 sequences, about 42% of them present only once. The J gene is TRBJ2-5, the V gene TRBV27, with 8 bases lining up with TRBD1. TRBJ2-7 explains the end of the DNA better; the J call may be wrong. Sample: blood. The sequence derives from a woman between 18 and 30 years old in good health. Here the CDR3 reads CASSLRTGTEQYF. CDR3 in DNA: TGTGCCAGCAGTTTAAGGACAGGGACCGAGCAGTACTTC.